Sequencing of this T cell receptor beta chain was carried out in a study of cytomegalovirus exposure and HLA in healthy donors. A remark on this clone: The antigen remains unidentified.

Unmatched junction bases numbered 4, after V lost 3 bases and J lost 5 bases. Germline-derived CDR1 and CDR2 are LGHNA and YSLEER. The CDR3 loop spans 14 amino acids. Study results and limitations: Specificity of a few CMV-associated chains for CMV antigens was verified in vitro. The authors enumerated some 160 TCR beta chains as linked to cytomegalovirus. According to an earlier analysis, most TCR beta V segments yielded productive rearrangements about 87% or about 30% of the time. A later analysis showed TCR association rates differing by HLA locus, peaking at DRB1 and lowest at HLA-C.

The PCR used 60 Vbeta and 13 Jbeta primers. Clones were sequenced by immunoSEQ multiplex PCR, and TCRdb holds only the in-frame ones, with some missing. Its clone listing holds 93,000 or so clones. The clonotype originates from a man between 40 and 49 years old in good health and CMV-seronegative. Source material: PBMCs. The V and J genes are TRBV4-3 and TRBJ2-5; 9 nucleotides align to TRBD2. The CDR3 coding sequence is TGCGCCAGCAGCCATAGCGGGGGCGGGGAGACCCAGTACTTC. Its protein product is CASSHSGGGETQYF.